This T cell receptor (beta chain) was recorded in a study of cytomegalovirus exposure and HLA in healthy donors. PCR amplification relied on 60 Vbeta primers (plus 13 Jbeta primers). Clones were read by immunoSEQ multiplex PCR, and TCRdb kept only the in-frame ones, dropping some. The sample has about 130,000 clones, over 75% seen once. Study outcomes and limitations: In a later analysis, across HLA loci, associated TCR counts were highest for DRB1, lowest for HLA-C.

Turning to this clone: Its antigen is as yet unknown.

The germline V gene has CDR1 LGHNA and CDR2 YSLEER. V trimming: 8 bases; J trimming: 1 base; junction bases outside the gene matches: 12. The CDR3 sequence is 16 residues long. The sample consisted of PBMCs. This TCR was sampled from a man aged 18 to 30 in good health and CMV-seropositive. The chain uses TRBV4-3 and TRBJ2-3, with 7 nucleotides matching TRBD1. The CDR3 is CASGNRRGPGTDTQYF. In DNA, the CDR3 is TGCGCCAGCGGAAACCGAAGGGGGCCAGGCACAGATACGCAGTATTTT.